These 17 T cell receptor beta chains originate from one sample sequenced in a study of blood T cell repertoires in COVID-19. Measured with immunoSEQ multiplex PCR; TCRdb has only the in-frame clones, and not every one. The table has 490,000 or so clones, approximately 86% seen once. The sequencing input was PBMCs or T cells enriched from blood (not recorded which). These receptors were taken from a woman aged 60-70 years who had recovered from COVID-19.

This clone was observed once. V usage is TRBV20-1 and J usage is TRBJ2-2, with D hard to call. This CDR3 has 12 residues. CDR1 and CDR2 from the germline V gene are DFQATT and SNEGSKA (reference sequence). V was clipped by 3 bases and J by 6 bases, with 8 bases between them. CDR3 region: CSASKRAGELFF. The CDR3 DNA follows: TGCAGTGCTAGTAAACGGGCCGGGGAGCTGTTTTTT.

V is TRBV5-4 and J is TRBJ2-1; TRBD2 might be the D (7 bases). In germline, CDR1 is SGHNT, CDR2 YYREEE (reference sequence). This CDR3 comprises 19 residues. Deletions cut 1 base from V and 2 bases from J, with 22 bases between. CDR3 loop: CASSLRGLDGGPPYNEQFF. The CDR3 nucleotides are TGTGCCAGCAGCTTGAGGGGCCTCGACGGGGGGCCCCCCTACAATGAGCAGTTCTTC. Supplemented by reference TRBV5-4 and TRBJ2-1, the full variable domain reads ETGVTQSPTHLIKTRGQQVTLRCSSQSGHNTVSWYQQALGQGPQFIFQYYREEENGRGNFPPRFSGLQFPNYSSELNVNALELDDSALYLCASSLRGLDGGPPYNEQFFGPGTRLTVL.

In DNA form, the CDR3 reads TGTGCCAGTGTAGGTGGTACGGGGGAGCAGTACTTC. This sequence encodes CASVGGTGEQYF. The chain carries TRBV10-3 and TRBJ2-7; D is perhaps TRBD2 (5 bases). Germline V CDR1 and CDR2: ENHRY, SYGVKD. The CDR3 loop spans 12 amino acids. Trimming shortened V by 10 bases and J by 7 bases, and 17 bases separated the two germline ends.

The chain joins TRBV7-9 to TRBJ1-6; the D gene is possibly TRBD1 (6 bases). V lost 5 bases and J 7 bases, leaving 12 bases between the germline ends. There are 14 residues in the CDR3. The V gene's germline CDR1 is SEHNR and CDR2 FQNEAQ (reference sequence). CDR3 sequence (DNA): TGTGCCAGCAGCCAACAGGGACCCAATTCACCCCTCCACTTT. Protein sequence: CASSQQGPNSPLHF.

J is TRBJ2-7 and V is TRBV6-6, with 10 bases that match TRBD1. The CDR3 has 15 amino acids. The V gene end was trimmed by 5 bases and the J gene end by 5 bases; junction bases not matched to a gene: 9. Germline V gene data show CDR1 as MNHNY and CDR2 as SVGAGI (reference sequence). CDR3: CASSRGQGILNEQYV. Written as DNA, the CDR3 is TGTGCCAGCAGTAGGGGACAGGGGATTCTAAACGAGCAGTACGTC.

The V and J genes are TRBV5-5 and TRBJ2-1; D remains unclear. The ends were cut back, 0 bases at V and 7 bases at J, with 8 bases in the middle. The CDR3 covers 13 residues. The germline V gene encodes CDR1 SGHKS and CDR2 YYEKEE (reference sequence). The CDR3, as DNA: TGTGCCAGCAGCTTGGTGCAGTCAAATGAGCAGTTCTTC. The encoded protein is CASSLVQSNEQFF.

J is TRBJ1-1 and V is TRBV5-1; 7 nucleotides line up with TRBD1. The germline V gene encodes CDR1 SGHRS and CDR2 YFSETQ. CDR3 size: 14 residues. The trim removed 2 bases at V and 3 bases at J, leaving 4 bases unmatched. The CDR3 here is CASSFQGVDTEAFF. The DNA for the CDR3 is TGCGCCAGCAGCTTCCAGGGGGTGGACACTGAAGCTTTCTTT.

The V and J genes are TRBV10-3 and TRBJ2-3, with D tentatively TRBD2 (7 bases). This CDR3 contains 16 residues. The germline CDR1 and CDR2 sequences are ENHRY and SYGVKD. Trimming took off 4 bases at V and 0 bases at J, with 14 bases between the two ends. Here the CDR3 reads CAISAGGATSTDTQYF. CDR3 DNA: TGTGCCATCAGTGCTGGGGGGGCAACTAGCACAGATACGCAGTATTTT.

V and J are TRBV5-4 and TRBJ1-5, with a weak D call TRBD1 (5 bases). Trimming removed 2 bases from V and 9 bases from J, with 12 bases in between. This CDR3 has 13 amino acids. CDR1 SGHNT and CDR2 YYREEE come from the germline V gene (reference sequence). Here the CDR3 reads CASSFDSMGPQHF. CDR3 DNA sequence: TGTGCCAGCAGCTTTGACAGTATGGGGCCCCAGCATTTT.

This clone is a singleton in its sample. The chain carries TRBV10-2 and TRBJ2-2; 7 bases are shared with TRBD1. The CDR3 consists of 15 residues. The germline gives CDR1 WSHSY, CDR2 SAAADI. Trimming cost V 4 bases and J 4 bases; bases outside gene matches: 6. The CDR3 sequence is CASSATGASTGELFF. CDR3 in DNA: TGCGCCAGCAGTGCAACAGGGGCGAGCACCGGGGAGCTGTTTTTT.

The V gene is TRBV6-5, the J gene TRBJ2-2, with TRBD2 identical over 8 bases. V was pared by 3 bases and J by 5 bases, with 8 bases of the junction left unmatched. There are 16 residues in the CDR3. Per germline, CDR1 MNHEY and CDR2 SVGAGI. CDR3 coding DNA: TGTGCCAGCAGTTATCTCCCGGGAGGGGCGACCGGGGAGCTGTTTTTT. Protein: CASSYLPGGATGELFF.

This rearrangement joins TRBV5-1 to TRBJ1-1; D is perhaps TRBD1 (5 bases). CDR3 length equals 15 residues. Germline V CDR1 and CDR2: SGHRS, YFSETQ. Trimming stripped 4 bases from V and 3 bases from J, with 16 bases between. The CDR3 loop reads CASSLPSGGDTEAFF. DNA for the CDR3: TGCGCCAGCAGCCTCCCCAGCGGGGGTGACACTGAAGCTTTCTTT. Supplemented by reference TRBV5-1 and TRBJ1-1, the full variable domain reads KAGVTQTPRYLIKTRGQQVTLSCSPISGHRSVSWYQQTPGQGLQFLFEYFSETQRNKGNFPGRFSGRQFSNSRSEMNVSTLELGDSALYLCASSLPSGGDTEAFFGQGTRLTVV.

The V and J genes are TRBV19 and TRBJ1-5; 9 bases match TRBD1. CDR1 is LNHDA and CDR2 is SQIVND in the germline V gene (reference sequence). The CDR3 consists of 17 residues. V was clipped by 3 bases and J by 0 bases; unmatched bases: 6. Here the CDR3 DNA reads TGTGCCAGTAGTATTCGGACAGGGGTGGTTAGCAATCAGCCCCAGCATTTT. This codes for CASSIRTGVVSNQPQHF.

This chain joins TRBV27 and TRBJ1-4; 8 positions agree with TRBD1. The length of the CDR3 is 13 residues. Looked up from germline, CDR1 is MNHEY and CDR2 is SMNVEV (reference sequence). Trimming removed 5 bases from V and 8 bases from J; junction bases left unmatched: 4. CDR3 DNA sequence: TGTGCCAGCAGTCCAGGGGGCTTGGAAAAACTGTTTTTT. Translation gives CASSPGGLEKLFF.

The gene calls are TRBV19 and TRBJ1-2; weak D call: TRBD1 (5 bases). Between the trimmed V and J ends, which lost 7 bases and 3 bases, there was a span of 27 bases. Germline V CDR1 and CDR2: LNHDA, SQIVND (reference sequence). The CDR3 length is 18 residues. The CDR3 here is CASTNQTYGGGNDYGYTF. The CDR3 region has the DNA TGTGCCAGTACCAATCAAACGTACGGGGGGGGAAATGACTATGGCTACACCTTC.

About this clone itself: This CDR3 is also generated by other DNA sequences in the sample. This chain uses TRBV6-6 with TRBJ2-7; 7 bases agree with TRBD2. The CDR3 length is 14 residues. The trim removed 0 bases at V and 3 bases at J, leaving 2 bases unmatched. Germline lookup yields CDR1 MNHNY and CDR2 SVGAGI (reference sequence). The CDR3 bases are TGTGCCAGCAGTTACTCGGGGGGGGACTACGAGCAGTACGTC. Translating it yields CASSYSGGDYEQYV.

This chain connects TRBV9 to TRBJ2-7; 8 bases align to TRBD1. Trimming took 4 bases from V and 2 from J; bases not matched to a gene: 5. This CDR3 has 14 residues. Germline lookup yields CDR1 SGDLS and CDR2 YYNGEE. The chain's CDR3 is CASSSGQETYEQYF. Written as DNA, the CDR3 is TGTGCCAGCAGCTCGGGACAGGAGACCTACGAGCAGTACTTC.